The entry below gives a single T cell receptor (beta chain) sequence along with its context. V gave up 0 bases and J gave up 0 bases, with 19 bases separating them. There are 19 residues in the CDR3. Per germline, CDR1 SGHKS and CDR2 YYEKEE (reference sequence). The data are from a study of CD8 T cells in Susac syndrome. Random hexamers were used to reverse transcribe the RNA input (about 0.45 to 1 ug). An immunoSEQ multiplex PCR generated amplified TCR beta CDR3 products spanning 54 Vbeta and 13 Jbeta. One entry per CDR3 protein results from TCRdb running MiXCR on the immunoSEQ multiplex PCR reads. The data contain some 450,000 distinct CDR3 sequences, more than 80% of them singletons. TCR beta sequencing covered blood CD8+ and CD4+ T cells. Each multiple sclerosis control was a treatment-naive patient with relapsing-remitting disease that was either stable or active. TEMRA cells were enriched by FACS, and CD4+ and CD8+ T cells were negatively isolated.

The clonotype comes from a human donor with multiple sclerosis. The sequenced sample was CD8+ T cells from PBMCs. V gene TRBV5-5 combines with J gene TRBJ1-5; D may be TRBD1 (5 bases). CDR3 amino acids: CASSLAPGNTHYSNQPQHF. The CDR3 region has the DNA TGTGCCAGCAGCTTGGCGCCAGGGAACACACATTATAGCAATCAGCCCCAGCATTTT.